This T cell receptor (beta chain) was profiled in a study of blood T cell repertoires in COVID-19. Overall study context: From the United States, Italy and Spain came samples of acute and convalescent COVID-19. The analysed material was cDNA or gDNA that came from T cells, B-cell-depleted T cells, or PBMCs.

Enrollment of patients from Seattle took place during active infection, with longitudinal follow-up. The ends were cut back, 5 bases at V and 4 bases at J, with 11 bases in the middle. Germline CDR1 LNHDA, CDR2 SQIVND (reference sequence). The CDR3 consists of 14 residues. Produced via immunoSEQ multiplex PCR; TCRdb's table is partial and in-frame only. This sample carries tens of thousands of clones, roughly nine tenths of them seen once, and the ten largest clones take around 40%. This receptor was identified in an older woman with COVID-19, enrolled during active disease. V and J are TRBV19 and TRBJ2-2; D may be TRBD1 (6 bases). The sample comprised peripheral blood. The CDR3 reads CASSSEGGTGELFF. The CDR3 DNA reads TGTGCCAGTAGTTCCGAAGGGGGCACCGGGGAGCTGTTTTTT.